The present entry profiles one T cell receptor beta chain with its context. The study reverse transcribed the entire isolated RNA, so it sequenced expressed TCRB transcripts. Clones were read by immunoSEQ multiplex PCR, and TCRdb kept only the in-frame ones, dropping some. The data hold 350,000 to 400,000 clones, with around 15% observed a single time. The data are from a study of beta chain features in type 1 diabetes. Germline V CDR1 and CDR2: MDHEN, SYDVKM. The CDR3 has 15 residues. V lost 7 bases, J lost 3 bases, and 7 bases stayed unmatched. The sample was naive CD4+ T cells from blood. This clonotype was obtained from a woman aged 18-29 years in good health. The chain links TRBV28 to TRBJ1-3; 9 bases are shared with TRBD1. Here the CDR3 DNA reads TGTGCCAGCACCTACAGGGGGCTGGTTGGAAACACCATATATTTT. It translates to CASTYRGLVGNTIYF.